These 10 T cell receptor beta chains came from one sample sequenced in a study of T-cell reconstitution after alpha-beta-depleted transplantation in children. Library preparation (for TCRbeta) was performed with unique molecular identifiers. TCRdb reprocessed the PCR reads via MiXCR and lists one record per CDR3 protein. The sample carries about 600,000 distinct CDR3 sequences, roughly a tenth recorded once. Source: PBMCs from the stem cell graft donor, taken from the stem cell graft. These TCRs come from a human donor who donated a stem cell graft to a child with acute myeloid leukemia.

The chain carries TRBV9 and TRBJ2-5; D remains unclear. The length of the CDR3 is 13 residues. V lost 3 bases and J 3 bases, leaving 9 bases between the germline ends. Germline V gives CDR1 SGDLS, CDR2 YYNGEE. The CDR3 coding sequence is TGTGCCAGCAGCGCCCACACCAAAGAGACCCAGTACTTC. Its protein product is CASSAHTKETQYF. Filled out from reference TRBV9 and TRBJ2-5, the complete variable domain reads DSGVTQTPKHLITATGQRVTLRCSPRSGDLSVYWYQQSLDQGLQFLIQYYNGEERAKGNILERFSAQQFPDLHSELNLSSLELGDSALYFCASSAHTKETQYFGPGTRLLVL.

V and J are TRBV7-9 and TRBJ2-1; a possible D gene is TRBD2 (6 bases). This CDR3 contains 16 residues. V was cut by 7 bases and J by 3 bases, with 19 bases left in between. Germline CDR1 SEHNR, CDR2 FQNEAQ (reference sequence). The CDR3: CASTLSGREYYNEQFF. The CDR3 DNA reads TGTGCCAGCACCCTTAGCGGTCGGGAATACTACAATGAGCAGTTCTTC.

The genes are TRBV2 and TRBJ2-1; no firm D call. The germline V gene encodes CDR1 SNHLY and CDR2 FYNNEI. V was shortened by 4 bases and J by 10 bases, with 8 bases between the two germline ends. CDR3 size: 11 residues. For the CDR3, the DNA is TGTGCCAGCAGTGTGGTAGTCGAGCAGTTCTTC. The encoded protein is CASSVVVEQFF.

This chain connects TRBV7-2 to TRBJ1-3, with 8 bases matching TRBD1. Germline CDR1 SGHTA, CDR2 FQGNSA. This CDR3 comprises 13 residues. J lost 9 bases, V lost 5 bases, and 6 bases had no gene match. This chain's CDR3 is CASSDRGVSTIYF. CDR3 nucleotide sequence: TGTGCCAGCAGCGACAGGGGTGTAAGCACCATATATTTT.

The chain uses TRBV4-2 and TRBJ2-1; D possibly corresponds to TRBD2 (5 bases). V shed 5 bases and J shed 0 bases, with 8 bases lying between them. The CDR3 loop spans 14 amino acids. The germline V gene has CDR1 LGHNA and CDR2 YNFKEQ. This CDR3 is CASSVGVSYNEQFF. In DNA, the CDR3 is TGTGCCAGCAGCGTCGGGGTCTCCTACAATGAGCAGTTCTTC.

The V gene is TRBV5-5, the J gene TRBJ2-5; tentatively, D is TRBD1 (6 bases). There are 15 residues in the CDR3. Germline CDR1 SGHKS, CDR2 YYEKEE (reference sequence). Trimming removed 3 bases at V and 4 bases at J, with 16 bases between. CDR3 DNA: TGTGCCAGCAGCTGGACAGTAAGCTGGGGAGAGACCCAGTACTTC. Protein product: CASSWTVSWGETQYF.

This chain joins TRBV6-1 and TRBJ2-1, with unresolved D. CDR1 and CDR2 from the germline V gene are MNHNS and SASEGT. Trimming took 4 bases from V and 10 from J, leaving 23 bases between them. The CDR3 consists of 16 residues. Here the CDR3 reads CASSGALGLSRGEQFF. CDR3 sequence (DNA): TGTGCCAGCAGTGGGGCCCTCGGGCTCTCCCGTGGGGAGCAGTTCTTC.

This clonotype was found a few times. The CDR3 bases are TGTGCCAGCAGTTTGCGCTGGACTACCTACGAGCAGTACTTC. Translation gives CASSLRWTTYEQYF. The genes are TRBV27 and TRBJ2-7; D might be TRBD2 (6 bases). This CDR3 is built from 14 residues. Trimming took off 3 bases at V and 2 bases at J, with 11 bases between the two ends. Germline V gives CDR1 MNHEY, CDR2 SMNVEV (reference sequence).

The V call is TRBV19, the J call TRBJ2-7, with 12 nucleotides matching TRBD2. J gave up 4 bases and V 4 bases, and 5 bases lay outside the gene matches. Germline CDR1 and CDR2: LNHDA and SQIVND (reference sequence). CDR3 size: 15 residues. CDR3 amino acids: CASSTGLAGRYEQYF. The CDR3 DNA sequence: TGTGCCAGTAGTACAGGACTAGCGGGACGTTACGAGCAGTACTTC.

A few counts support this clonotype. The chain combines TRBV12-3 or TRBV12-4 with TRBJ2-1; 12 nucleotides match TRBD2. The CDR3 sequence is 15 residues long. The J segment lost 7 bases and the V segment lost 2 bases, leaving 3 bases of the junction unmatched. The CDR3 DNA reads TGTGCCAGCAGTTTAATGACTAGCGGGAGAAATGAGCAGTTCTTC. Encoded protein: CASSLMTSGRNEQFF.